This T cell receptor (beta chain) stems from a study of blood T cells in healthy people across ages. Study as a whole: Using template switching, researchers captured about one barcoded beta molecule for each two T cells.

To note about this clonotype: The target antigen is unknown.

CDR3 length: 14 residues. Per germline, CDR1 SGHTA and CDR2 FQGNSA. Trimming shortened V by 5 bases and J by 4 bases, and 12 bases separated the two germline ends. Sample-barcoded 5' priming and a J-beta primer mix drove a second PCR of roughly 6 to 12 cycles. Each single sample gave us at least 2.5 million CDR3-containing paired-end reads. TCRdb re-called the 5' RACE reads with MiXCR, one entry per CDR3 protein. The sample lists about 1.1 million distinct CDR3 sequences, less than 45% occurring once. Per sample, no less than 5.5 micrograms of total RNA were extracted. Study conclusions and caveats: Strong correlation linked observed beta diversity and percent naive T cells.

The chain combines TRBV7-2 with TRBJ1-3, with a weak D call TRBD1 (5 bases). This sequence was found in a young man in good health. The specimen sequenced was blood. CDR3: CASSVGAAGNTIYF. Here the CDR3 DNA reads TGTGCCAGCAGCGTAGGGGCCGCGGGAAACACCATATATTTT.